This T cell receptor beta chain is from a study of identical twins. Regarding the study as a whole: Insertion counts were lower in abundant cord blood beta clonotypes, a trend that memory repertoires did not show.

This CDR3 comprises 19 residues. V lost 3 bases, J lost 0 bases, and 14 bases stayed unmatched. The cDNA had a unique molecular identifier and a template-switch universal primer site. TCRdb called the 5' RACE reads again in MiXCR, with one record for every CDR3 protein. The sample gives some 730,000 distinct CDR3 sequences, over 15% of which show up once; under 15% is in the top ten. About this clonotype: The target antigen is unknown.

The same data also went into a second study, on T cells expressing NK-cell markers. As that report states: In roughly 6 donors, dominant CD3+CD56+NKG2C+ clones formed 1.0-7.0% of CD8+ cells. Four donors' CD3+CD56-NKG2C+ cells were dominated by the same clonotypes.

The chain has TRBV12-3 or TRBV12-4 and TRBJ2-1; 7 bases are shared with TRBD2. What was sequenced was PBMCs. The clonotype originates from a woman between 18 and 29 years old in good health. As DNA, the CDR3 is TGTGCCAGCAGTTTTGGGTCTTGGGCGGGAGTAGGCTCCTACAATGAGCAGTTCTTC. This encodes CASSFGSWAGVGSYNEQFF.